This is a list of T cell receptor beta chains from one sample in a study of early T cells in non-severe SARS-CoV-2 infection. A single record per CDR3 protein comes from TCRdb applying MiXCR to the 5' RACE reads. Of about 41,000 distinct CDR3 sequences listed, approximately 10% are singletons. What was sequenced was whole blood. These receptors all stem from an adult who was a healthcare worker with PCR-confirmed SARS-CoV-2 infection or an uninfected control (not recorded which). Each CDR3 is given with its conserved first and last residue. A D gene is named only where the DNA matches it firmly. Clone size is given for some rows only: seen once, a few or many times, or a class if the clone is expanded.

d_call clone_size j_call v_call cdr3_nt cdr3_aa
. . TRBJ2-2 TRBV7-3 TGTGCCAGCAGCTTACGCCCTTCCTTCGGGGAGCTGTTTTTT CASSLRPSFGELFF
TRBD1 many TRBJ1-4 TRBV3-1 TGTGCCAGCAGCCTACAGGGGGCCAATGAAAAACTGTTTTTT CASSLQGANEKLFF
. . TRBJ1-1 TRBV6-2/TRBV6-3 TGTGCCAGCAGTTACAGGGGTGGTGACACTGAAGCTTTCTTT CASSYRGGDTEAFF
. many TRBJ2-7 TRBV7-2 TGTGCCAGCAGCCCGGCAAACTACGAGCAGTACTTC CASSPANYEQYF
. many TRBJ2-1 TRBV14 TGTGCCAGCAGCCAAAATCGGCCAGGGATGGGTGAGCAGTTCTTC CASSQNRPGMGEQFF
. few TRBJ1-6 TRBV7-2 TGTGCCAGCAGCTTAGGCAGGAGCTCCTATAATTCACCCCTCCACTTT CASSLGRSSYNSPLHF
. few TRBJ1-1 TRBV10-3 TGTGCCATCAGAGAGCAGGGCCCCCGCGAAGCTTTCTTT CAIREQGPREAFF
TRBD1 few TRBJ2-6 TRBV7-3 TGTGCCAGCAGCTTATCGGGACAGGGATTCTCTGGGGCCAACGTCCTGACTTTC CASSLSGQGFSGANVLTF
. many TRBJ2-5 TRBV18 TGTGCCAGCTCGTCCGGGACGGTAGAGACCCAGTACTTC CASSSGTVETQYF
. . TRBJ2-3 TRBV7-2 TGTGCCAGCAGCTTATCGGTGTCAGATACGCAGTATTTT CASSLSVSDTQYF
TRBD2 . TRBJ2-5 TRBV20-1 TGCAGTGCCACCCCAGGGGTGGCGGGGGGTGAGACCCAGTACTTC CSATPGVAGGETQYF
. . TRBJ2-3 TRBV4-3 TGCGCCAGCAGCCAAGGAACGGGGTGGAAGGATACGCAGTATTTT CASSQGTGWKDTQYF
. many TRBJ1-1 TRBV5-1 TGCGCCAGCAGCTTGGACGGATTGAACACTGAAGCTTTCTTT CASSLDGLNTEAFF
. few TRBJ1-1 TRBV7-2 TGTGCCAGCAGCTTAGGGCCAGAGAACACTGAAGCTTTCTTT CASSLGPENTEAFF
TRBD2 many TRBJ2-5 TRBV11-2 TGTGCCAGCAGCTTTGGGGGGGTGGAGACCCAGTACTTC CASSFGGVETQYF
TRBD1 many TRBJ1-2 TRBV13 TGTGCCAGCAGCACAAACAGGGGAACCCTCGGTGGCTACACCTTC CASSTNRGTLGGYTF
. . TRBJ1-2 TRBV20-1 TGCAGTGCTCCCAACCAGGGGTGGTATGGCTACACCTTC CSAPNQGWYGYTF
. . TRBJ1-5 TRBV12-3/TRBV12-4 TGTGCCAGCAGTTGGGGGGTATCGTGGATAAGGAGCAATCAGCCCCAGCATTTT CASSWGVSWIRSNQPQHF
. many TRBJ2-1 TRBV5-1 TGCGCCAGCAGCGATAGGACAGCCTACAATGAGCAGTTCTTC CASSDRTAYNEQFF
TRBD2 few TRBJ2-3 TRBV25-1 TGTGCCAGCAGTGAATACGTCGGGGGGGCCCCCACAGATACGCAGTATTTT CASSEYVGGAPTDTQYF
TRBD1 . TRBJ2-7 TRBV28 TGTGCCAGCGCAACAGGGGGACGCTACGAGCAGTACTTC CASATGGRYEQYF
. many TRBJ2-1 TRBV11-1 TGTGCCAGCAGCTTAGCGGGGGACACCTACAATGAGCAGTTCTTC CASSLAGDTYNEQFF
. many TRBJ2-7 TRBV28 TGTGCCAGCAGTCTCCAGTCTATGGACTACGAGCAGTACTTC CASSLQSMDYEQYF
. . TRBJ1-1 TRBV27 TGTGCCAGCAGTTCGCTCTGGGCGAACACTGAAGCTTTCTTT CASSSLWANTEAFF
. . TRBJ2-7 TRBV7-2 TGTGCCAGCAGCGCGAGTGGACAGTCCAACTACGAGCAGTACTTC CASSASGQSNYEQYF
TRBD2 few TRBJ2-1 TRBV7-8 TGTGCCAGCAGCTTAATCGTCGGACTAGCGACTAACAATGAGCAGTTCTTC CASSLIVGLATNNEQFF
. . TRBJ1-2 TRBV5-6 TGTGCCAGCAGCTTGGAGATCTGGGGGAATAACTATGGCTACACCTTC CASSLEIWGNNYGYTF
. few TRBJ2-7 TRBV24-1 TGTGCCACCAGTGCGGGCGGCTACGAGCAGTACTTC CATSAGGYEQYF
TRBD1 few TRBJ1-3 TRBV4-1 TGCGCCAGCAGCCAAGATAGGACAGGGACTGGAAACACCATATATTTT CASSQDRTGTGNTIYF
. . TRBJ1-5 TRBV7-2 TGTGCCAGCAGCATGGACAGTGTTCAGCCCCAGCATTTT CASSMDSVQPQHF
. . TRBJ2-3 TRBV6-2/TRBV6-3 TGTGCCGGCAGCCAAGGTACGCAGTATTTT CAGSQGTQYF
. many TRBJ1-5 TRBV7-2 TGTGCCAGCAGGGCCACTCAGGGCAATCAGCCCCAGCATTTT CASRATQGNQPQHF
. many TRBJ2-7 TRBV7-8 TGTGCCAGCTCAGACCTGGCCCCCTACGAGCAGTACTTC CASSDLAPYEQYF
TRBD1 . TRBJ1-2 TRBV11-2 TGTGCCAGCACCTCCGCCGGGACAGCGTATGGCTACACCTTC CASTSAGTAYGYTF
TRBD1 . TRBJ2-1 TRBV6-2/TRBV6-3 TGTGCCAGCAGTTACGGGGACAGCTACAATGAGCAGTTCTTC CASSYGDSYNEQFF
. . TRBJ2-3 TRBV21-1 TGTGCCACCCCCGAGTCCACAGATACGCAGTATTTT CATPESTDTQYF
TRBD2 many TRBJ2-1 TRBV9 TGTGCCAGCAGCCCGTCGGGGGGCTACAATGAGCAGTTCTTC CASSPSGGYNEQFF
. few TRBJ2-2 TRBV24-1 TGTGCCACCAGTGCCACCAGGGGTAGAGACACCGGGGAGCTGTTTTTT CATSATRGRDTGELFF
. many TRBJ1-4 TRBV5-6 TGTGCCAGCAGCTTGGTAGGGGTAGGTGAAAAACTGTTTTTT CASSLVGVGEKLFF
. medium-sized TRBJ1-4 TRBV7-8 TGTGCCAGCAGGAGGGGGGCAGGGCTTAATGAAAAACTGTTTTTT CASRRGAGLNEKLFF
TRBD1 few TRBJ1-6 TRBV12-3/TRBV12-4 TGTGCCAGCAGTTTGGACAGGGGACTTTCACCCCTCCACTTT CASSLDRGLSPLHF
. few TRBJ1-5 TRBV12-3/TRBV12-4 TGTGCCAGCAGACATGGGGGGGGGCCCCAGCATTTT CASRHGGGPQHF
. many TRBJ1-4 TRBV24-1 TGTGCCACCAGTGATCCACCTCCAACTAATGAAAAACTGTTTTTT CATSDPPPTNEKLFF
. many TRBJ1-4 TRBV6-5 TGTGCCAGCAGTTACTCGAAGGGGGAAAAACTGTTTTTT CASSYSKGEKLFF
. many TRBJ1-5 TRBV7-9 TGTGCCAGCAGCTTAGGGGGTCAGGGTCAGCCCCAGCATTTT CASSLGGQGQPQHF
TRBD2 many TRBJ2-1 TRBV7-9 TGTGCCAGCAGCTTAAGACTAGCGTCCTACAATGAGCAGTTCTTC CASSLRLASYNEQFF
. many TRBJ2-1 TRBV18 TGTGCCAGCTCACCAGATCAGTCCAGTGAGCAGTTCTTC CASSPDQSSEQFF
. . TRBJ1-3 TRBV30 TGTGCCTGGGGACACGGGGGATCCTCTGGAAACACCATATATTTT CAWGHGGSSGNTIYF
TRBD1 . TRBJ1-1 TRBV29-1 TGCAGCGTTGAAGGACAGGGGCGGTGGACTGAAGCTTTCTTT CSVEGQGRWTEAFF
. many TRBJ2-2 TRBV9 TGTGCCAGCAGCGCTTTCACCGGGGAGCTGTTTTTT CASSAFTGELFF
. . TRBJ1-5 TRBV7-9 TGTGCCAGCAGCTCCTCGGACCGAGACAATCAGCCCCAGCATTTT CASSSSDRDNQPQHF
. few TRBJ1-1 TRBV11-2 TGTGCCAGCAGCTCCCTCAATGGGGGCGGCACTGAAGCTTTCTTT CASSSLNGGGTEAFF
. . TRBJ1-1 TRBV9 TGTGCCAGCAGTGATACAGGGTTTGTCACTGAAGCTTTCTTT CASSDTGFVTEAFF
. medium-sized TRBJ2-1 TRBV7-9 TGTGCCAGCAGCTTAGTTTTTTCGGGCAATGAGCAGTTCTTC CASSLVFSGNEQFF
. many TRBJ2-5 TRBV10-3 TGTGCCATCAGTGTGAACACAGAAGAGACCCAGTACTTC CAISVNTEETQYF
TRBD2 few TRBJ2-1 TRBV12-3/TRBV12-4 TGTGCCAGCAGTCCCCGACTAGCGGGGGGGCATGATGAGCAGTTCTTC CASSPRLAGGHDEQFF
. many TRBJ2-7 TRBV7-9 TGTGCCAGCAGCTTAAGGGCGGGGGCGACCTACGAGCAGTACTTC CASSLRAGATYEQYF
. . TRBJ1-6 TRBV6-5 TGTGCCAGCAGTTACCGGGGGGGTGCGGGCAATAATCCACCCCTCCACTTT CASSYRGGAGNNPPLHF
. many TRBJ2-1 TRBV6-2/TRBV6-3 TGTGCCAGCAGGAACAGGTACAATGAGCAGTTCTTC CASRNRYNEQFF
TRBD2 many TRBJ2-1 TRBV6-6 TGTGCCAGCAGTTACCCCCTAGCGGGGCCCTACAATGAGCAGTTCTTC CASSYPLAGPYNEQFF